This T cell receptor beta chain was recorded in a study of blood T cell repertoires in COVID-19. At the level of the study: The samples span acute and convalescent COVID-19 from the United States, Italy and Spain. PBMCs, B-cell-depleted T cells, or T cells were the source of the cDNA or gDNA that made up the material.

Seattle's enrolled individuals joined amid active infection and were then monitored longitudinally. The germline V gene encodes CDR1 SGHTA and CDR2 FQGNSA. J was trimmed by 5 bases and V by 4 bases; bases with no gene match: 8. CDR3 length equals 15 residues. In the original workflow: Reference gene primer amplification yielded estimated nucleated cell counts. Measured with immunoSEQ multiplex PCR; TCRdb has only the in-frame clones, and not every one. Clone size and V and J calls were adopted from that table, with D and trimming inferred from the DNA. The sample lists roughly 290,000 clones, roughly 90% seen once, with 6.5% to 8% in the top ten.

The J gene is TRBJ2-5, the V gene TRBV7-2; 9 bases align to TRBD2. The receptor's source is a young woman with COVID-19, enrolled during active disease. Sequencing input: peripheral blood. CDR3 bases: TGTGCCAGCAGCTCGGGACTAGCAGGTGGGGAGACCCAGTACTTC. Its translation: CASSSGLAGGETQYF. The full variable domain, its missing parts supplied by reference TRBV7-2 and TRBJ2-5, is GAGVSQSPSNKVTEKGKDVELRCDPISGHTALYWYRQSLGQGLEFLIYFQGNSAPDKSGLPSDRFSAERTGGSVSTLTIQRTQQEDSAVYLCASSSGLAGGETQYFGPGTRLLVL.